A single sample is the source of the 4 T cell receptor beta chains below, sequenced in a study of blood T cell repertoires in COVID-19. The protocol was immunoSEQ multiplex PCR, while the TCRdb copy is restricted to in-frame clones and leaves out a portion. The data contain 140,000 to 150,000 clones, 85% to 90% of them singletons. Sequencing used peripheral blood. The origin of the receptors is a woman aged 55-69 years with active COVID-19.

CDR3 amino acids: CASTSGIYNEQFF. The DNA of the CDR3 is TGTGCCAGCACCAGCGGGATATACAATGAGCAGTTCTTC. This chain uses TRBV9 with TRBJ2-1; 7 bases align to TRBD2. Germline lookup yields CDR1 SGDLS and CDR2 YYNGEE. CDR3 length: 13 residues. V lost 6 bases to trimming and J lost 4 bases; unmatched junction nucleotides: 4.

The V call is TRBV4-2, the J call TRBJ1-3; the D gene is possibly TRBD1 (6 bases). The CDR3 loop spans 17 amino acids. Germline V gene lookup returns CDR1 LGHNA and CDR2 YNFKEQ. V dropped 0 bases and J dropped 0 bases, with 12 bases sitting between them. The CDR3 sequence is CASSQDGTRLSGNTIYF. The CDR3 DNA reads as TGTGCCAGCAGCCAAGATGGGACAAGGCTCTCTGGAAACACCATATATTTT.

This chain joins TRBV15 and TRBJ1-5, with unresolved D. Germline lookup yields CDR1 LNHNV and CDR2 YYDKDF (reference sequence). The CDR3 sequence is 15 residues long. V was pared by 0 bases and J by 4 bases, with 10 bases between. The CDR3 reads CATSRDPRGNQPQHF. The CDR3 DNA reads as TGTGCCACCAGCAGAGATCCCCGGGGAAATCAGCCCCAGCATTTT.

This chain links TRBV7-9 with TRBJ2-5; D gene unclear. The CDR3 is 11 residues long. Germline lookup yields CDR1 SEHNR and CDR2 FQNEAQ (reference sequence). The ends were cut back, 5 bases at V and 3 bases at J, with 4 bases in the middle. CDR3 loop: CASSLKETQYF. In nucleotides, the CDR3 is TGTGCCAGCAGCCTAAAAGAGACCCAGTACTTC.